The T cell receptor (beta chain) under discussion was sequenced for a study of blood T cell repertoires in COVID-19. Study-wide background: Acute and convalescent COVID-19 samples came from the United States, Italy and Spain. PBMCs, B-cell-depleted T cells, or T cells provided the cDNA or gDNA that made up the material.

The germline V gene has CDR1 SGHNT and CDR2 YYREEE (reference sequence). The ends lost 5 bases at V and 2 bases at J; junction bases unmatched: 5. The CDR3 contains 15 residues. Per the original data handling: Estimates of nucleated cell counts were drawn from the amplification of reference gene primers. Profiled with immunoSEQ multiplex PCR; TCRdb holds only in-frame clones, not every one. Clone size and V and J calls were adopted from that table, with D and trimming inferred from the DNA. The profile shows about 220,000 clones, more than 65% of them singletons. The sequenced material came from peripheral blood. This receptor was taken from a woman younger than 45 who had recovered from COVID-19. V usage is TRBV5-4 and J usage is TRBJ1-4, with 8 positions matching TRBD1. Here the CDR3 reads CASSSRQGTNEKLFF. The DNA for the CDR3 is TGTGCCAGCAGTTCCCGACAGGGGACTAATGAAAAACTGTTTTTT.